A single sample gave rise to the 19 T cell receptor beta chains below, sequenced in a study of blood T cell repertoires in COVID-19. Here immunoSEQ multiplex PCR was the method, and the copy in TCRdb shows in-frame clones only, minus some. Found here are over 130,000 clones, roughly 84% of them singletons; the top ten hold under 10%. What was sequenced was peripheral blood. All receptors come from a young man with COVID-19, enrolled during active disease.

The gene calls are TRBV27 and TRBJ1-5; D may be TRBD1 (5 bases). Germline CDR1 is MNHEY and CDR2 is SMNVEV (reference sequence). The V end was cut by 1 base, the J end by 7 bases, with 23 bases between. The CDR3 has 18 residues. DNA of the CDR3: TGTGCCAGCAGTTTATACGGGGCTACCGGAGGGTTCAGGCAGCCCCAGCATTTT. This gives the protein CASSLYGATGGFRQPQHF.

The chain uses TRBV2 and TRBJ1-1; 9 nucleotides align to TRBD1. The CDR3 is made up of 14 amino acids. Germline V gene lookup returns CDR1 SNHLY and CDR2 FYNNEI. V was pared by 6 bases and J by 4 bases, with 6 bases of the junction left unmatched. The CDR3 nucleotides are TGTGCCAGCAGGGCTGGACAGGGGTTCACTGAAGCTTTCTTT. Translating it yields CASRAGQGFTEAFF.

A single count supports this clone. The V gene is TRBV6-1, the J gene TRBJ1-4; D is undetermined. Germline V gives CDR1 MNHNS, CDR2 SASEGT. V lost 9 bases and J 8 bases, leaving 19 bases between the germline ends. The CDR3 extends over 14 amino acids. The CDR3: CASATARVGEKLFF. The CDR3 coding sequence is TGTGCCAGTGCGACCGCCCGGGTAGGCGAAAAACTGTTTTTT.

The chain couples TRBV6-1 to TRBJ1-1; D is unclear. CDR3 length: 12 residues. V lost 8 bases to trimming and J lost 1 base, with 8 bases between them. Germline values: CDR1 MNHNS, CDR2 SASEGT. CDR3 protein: CASVGGNTEAFF. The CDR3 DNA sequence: TGTGCCAGCGTGGGAGGGAACACTGAAGCTTTCTTT.

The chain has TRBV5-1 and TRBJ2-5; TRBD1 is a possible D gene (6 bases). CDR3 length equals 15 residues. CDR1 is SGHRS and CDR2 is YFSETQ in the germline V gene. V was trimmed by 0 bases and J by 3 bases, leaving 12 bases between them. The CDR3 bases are TGCGCCAGCAGCTTGGTGGCAGGGGCGAAAGAGACCCAGTACTTC. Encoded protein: CASSLVAGAKETQYF.

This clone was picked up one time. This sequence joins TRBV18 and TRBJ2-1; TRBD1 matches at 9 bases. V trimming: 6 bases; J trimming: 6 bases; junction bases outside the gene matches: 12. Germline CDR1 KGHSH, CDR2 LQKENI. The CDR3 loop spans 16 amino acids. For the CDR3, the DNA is TGTGCCAGCTCGCTTCGGACAGGGGAGTTTGGCAATGAGCAGTTCTTC. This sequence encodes CASSLRTGEFGNEQFF.

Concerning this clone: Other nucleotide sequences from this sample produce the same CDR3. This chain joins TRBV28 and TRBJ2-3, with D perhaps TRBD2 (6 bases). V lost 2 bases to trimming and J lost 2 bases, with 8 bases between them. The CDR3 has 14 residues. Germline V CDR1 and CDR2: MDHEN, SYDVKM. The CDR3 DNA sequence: TGTGCCAGCAGTTTAGGCGGGAACACAGATACGCAGTATTTT. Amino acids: CASSLGGNTDTQYF.

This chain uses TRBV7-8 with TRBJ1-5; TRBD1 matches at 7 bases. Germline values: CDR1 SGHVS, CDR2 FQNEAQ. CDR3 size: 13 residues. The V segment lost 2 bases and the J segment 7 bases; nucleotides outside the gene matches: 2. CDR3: CASSLTGDQPQHF. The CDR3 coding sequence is TGTGCCAGCAGCTTAACAGGGGACCAGCCCCAGCATTTT.

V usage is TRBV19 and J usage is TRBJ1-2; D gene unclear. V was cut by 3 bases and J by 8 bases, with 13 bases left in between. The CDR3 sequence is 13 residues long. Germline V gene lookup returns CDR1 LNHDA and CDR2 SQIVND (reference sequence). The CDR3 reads CASSISRPGGYTF. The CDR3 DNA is TGTGCCAGTAGTATTAGCCGGCCCGGCGGCTACACCTTC.

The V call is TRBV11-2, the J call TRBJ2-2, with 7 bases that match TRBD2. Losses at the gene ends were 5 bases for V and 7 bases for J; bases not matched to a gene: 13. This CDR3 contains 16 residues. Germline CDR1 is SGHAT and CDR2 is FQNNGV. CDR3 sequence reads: CASSPGFGGSNGELFF. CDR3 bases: TGTGCCAGCAGCCCTGGGTTTGGCGGGAGTAACGGGGAGCTGTTTTTT.

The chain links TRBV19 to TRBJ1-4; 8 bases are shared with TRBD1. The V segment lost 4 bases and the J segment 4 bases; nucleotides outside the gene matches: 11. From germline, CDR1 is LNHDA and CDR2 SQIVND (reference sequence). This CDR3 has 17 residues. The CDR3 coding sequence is TGTGCCAGTAGTACCTCGGGACAGGCAGCCCTTAATGAAAAACTGTTTTTT. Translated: CASSTSGQAALNEKLFF. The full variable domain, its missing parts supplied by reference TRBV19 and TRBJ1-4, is DGGITQSPKYLFRKEGQNVTLSCEQNLNHDAMYWYRQDPGQGLRLIYYSQIVNDFQKGDIAEGYSVSREKKESFPLTVTSAQKNPTAFYLCASSTSGQAALNEKLFFGSGTQLSVL.

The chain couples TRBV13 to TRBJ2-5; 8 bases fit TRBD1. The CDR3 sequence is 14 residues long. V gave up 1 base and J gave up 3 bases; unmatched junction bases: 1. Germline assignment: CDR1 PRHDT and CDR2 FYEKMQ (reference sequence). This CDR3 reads CASSLEGQEETQYF. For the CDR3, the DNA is TGTGCCAGCAGCTTAGAGGGACAGGAAGAGACCCAGTACTTC. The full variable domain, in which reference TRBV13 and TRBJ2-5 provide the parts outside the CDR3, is AAGVIQSPRHLIKEKRETATLKCYPIPRHDTVYWYQQGPGQDPQFLISFYEKMQSDKGSIPDRFSAQQFSDYHSELNMSSLELGDSALYFCASSLEGQEETQYFGPGTRLLVL.

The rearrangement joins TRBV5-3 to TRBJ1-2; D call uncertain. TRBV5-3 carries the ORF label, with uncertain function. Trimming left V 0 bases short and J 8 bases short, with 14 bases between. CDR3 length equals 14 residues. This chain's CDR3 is CARSLVATPGGYTF. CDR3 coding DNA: TGTGCCAGAAGCTTGGTAGCCACTCCCGGGGGCTACACCTTC.

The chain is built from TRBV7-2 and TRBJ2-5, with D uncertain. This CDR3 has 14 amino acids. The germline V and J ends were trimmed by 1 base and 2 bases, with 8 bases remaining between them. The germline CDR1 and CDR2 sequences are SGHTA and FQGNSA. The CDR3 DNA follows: TGTGCCAGCAGCTTAGGTGTACAGCAAGAGACCCAGTACTTC. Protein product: CASSLGVQQETQYF.

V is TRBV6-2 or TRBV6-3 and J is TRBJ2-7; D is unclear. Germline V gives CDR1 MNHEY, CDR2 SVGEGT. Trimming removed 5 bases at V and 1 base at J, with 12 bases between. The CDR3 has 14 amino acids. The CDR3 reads CASSLRMESYEQYF. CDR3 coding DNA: TGTGCCAGCAGTCTGAGAATGGAGTCCTACGAGCAGTACTTC.

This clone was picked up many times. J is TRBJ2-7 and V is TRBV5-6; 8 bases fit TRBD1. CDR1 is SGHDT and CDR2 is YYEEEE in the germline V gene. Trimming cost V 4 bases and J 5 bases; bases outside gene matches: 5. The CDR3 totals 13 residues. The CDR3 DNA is TGTGCCAGCAGCCTATCGACAGGGGACGAGCAGTACTTC. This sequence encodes CASSLSTGDEQYF.

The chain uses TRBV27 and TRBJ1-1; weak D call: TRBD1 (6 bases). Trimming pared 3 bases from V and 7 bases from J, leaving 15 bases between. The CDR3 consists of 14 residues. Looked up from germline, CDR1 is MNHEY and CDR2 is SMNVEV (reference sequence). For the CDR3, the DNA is TGTGCCAGCAGTTTCGCAGGGGCAGGCGGTGAAGCTTTCTTT. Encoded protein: CASSFAGAGGEAFF.

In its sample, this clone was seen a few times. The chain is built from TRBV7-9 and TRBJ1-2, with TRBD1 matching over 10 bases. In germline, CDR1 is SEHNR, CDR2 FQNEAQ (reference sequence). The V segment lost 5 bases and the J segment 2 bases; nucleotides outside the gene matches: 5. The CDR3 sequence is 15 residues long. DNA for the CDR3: TGTGCCAGCAGCCGCTGGGGACAGGGGAACTATGGCTACACCTTC. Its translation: CASSRWGQGNYGYTF. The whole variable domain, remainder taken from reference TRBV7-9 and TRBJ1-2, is DTGVSQNPRHKITKRGQNVTFRCDPISEHNRLYWYRQTLGQGPEFLTYFQNEAQLEKSRLLSDRFSAERPKGSFSTLEIQRTEQGDSAMYLCASSRWGQGNYGYTFGSGTRLTVV.

In nucleotides, the CDR3 is TGCGCCAGCAGCCAAGGGACAGGGAGGAACCTTAACTATGGCTACACCTTC. The encoded protein is CASSQGTGRNLNYGYTF. The chain has TRBV4-3 and TRBJ1-2; 8 nucleotides match TRBD1. Per the germline V gene, CDR1 is LGHNA and CDR2 is YSLEER. V shed 1 base and J 1 base; nucleotides not matched to a gene: 8. This CDR3 contains 17 residues.